What follows is one T cell receptor beta chain and its context. The sample is drawn from a study of blood T cell repertoires in COVID-19. Study in general: The analysed material was cDNA or gDNA that came from T cells, B-cell-depleted T cells, or PBMCs.

Profiling relied on immunoSEQ multiplex PCR, and the TCRdb table lists in-frame clones only, not all of them. The table has approximately 44,000 clones, about nine tenths seen once. The receptor's source is a human donor in a cohort sampled during active COVID-19. Sequences were obtained from peripheral blood.

In nucleotides, the CDR3 is TGTGCCAGCAGCACCTCCGGAGGGTTATGGGGTTCACCCCTCCACTTT. Encoded protein: CASSTSGGLWGSPLHF. The chain links TRBV7-9 to TRBJ1-6; D is undetermined. Germline assignment: CDR1 SEHNR and CDR2 FQNEAQ (reference sequence). This CDR3 has 16 amino acids. V lost 5 bases and J lost 9, with 20 bases in between.